The 8 T cell receptor beta chains given below trace back to one sample, sequenced in a study of PD-1 blockade in classical Hodgkin lymphoma. Described time point: cycle 4 day 1 (C4D1), after 5 to 7 weeks of nivolumab. Each patient relapsed following autologous stem cell transplantation, and prior brentuximab vedotin exposure differed. Libraries were prepared by immunoSEQ multiplex PCR; TCRdb keeps only in-frame clonotypes and omits some of them. The top ten hold around 35% of the sample, which has tens of thousands of clones, approximately 78% seen once. Material: peripheral blood mononuclear cells (PBMCs), obtained before the fourth cycle of nivolumab. The receptors derive from a human donor with classical Hodgkin lymphoma.

V usage is TRBV27 and J usage is TRBJ2-7; the D gene is possibly TRBD1 (5 bases). The V end was cut by 1 base, the J end by 5 bases, with 15 bases between. CDR1 and CDR2 (germline): MNHEY, SMNVEV (reference sequence). The CDR3 is 15 residues long. This CDR3 reads CASSLFYRSADEQYF. The DNA of the CDR3 is TGTGCCAGCAGTTTATTTTACAGGTCGGCCGACGAGCAGTACTTC.

The CDR3 region is CASSYSGGLHEQYF. The CDR3 nucleotides are TGTGCCAGCAGTTACTCGGGTGGGCTCCACGAGCAGTACTTC. The chain has TRBV6-5 and TRBJ2-7; D is unclear. V gave up 0 bases and J gave up 5 bases, with 11 bases separating them. The CDR3 spans 14 residues. From germline, CDR1 is MNHEY and CDR2 SVGAGI.

This chain connects TRBV30 to TRBJ1-4, with 12 bases lining up with TRBD1. Trimming removed 2 bases from V and 11 bases from J; junction bases left unmatched: 9. Per the germline V gene, CDR1 is GTSNPN and CDR2 is SVGIG (reference sequence). The CDR3 covers 15 residues. In DNA, the CDR3 is TGTGCCTGGAGTTACCTCGGGACAGGGGGCGGGAAACTGTTTTTT. Protein sequence: CAWSYLGTGGGKLFF.

The chain carries TRBV7-9 and TRBJ2-7; D unresolved. CDR1 and CDR2 from the germline V gene are SEHNR and FQNEAQ (reference sequence). The V gene lost 5 bases and the J gene lost 4 bases, with 6 bases spanning the gap. CDR3 length: 11 amino acids. CDR3 in DNA: TGTGCCAGCAGCACAACATACGAGCAGTACTTC. The encoded protein is CASSTTYEQYF.

This sequence joins TRBV7-2 and TRBJ2-7, with D possibly being TRBD2 (6 bases). The germline V gene encodes CDR1 SGHTA and CDR2 FQGNSA. The CDR3 is made up of 13 amino acids. Trimming took off 6 bases at V and 1 base at J, with 10 bases between the two ends. The DNA of the CDR3 is TGTGCCAGCAGGGAGACTAGTTCCTACGAGCAGTACTTC. It yields the protein CASRETSSYEQYF.

The chain employs TRBV6-6 and TRBJ1-1, with TRBD1 matching 7 bases. The CDR3 covers 15 residues. Looked up from germline, CDR1 is MNHNY and CDR2 is SVGAGI (reference sequence). The V segment lost 5 bases and the J segment 0 bases; nucleotides outside the gene matches: 6. The CDR3 reads CASSPRTGVNTEAFF. The DNA for the CDR3 is TGTGCCAGCAGTCCCCGGACAGGCGTGAACACTGAAGCTTTCTTT.

Written as DNA, the CDR3 is TGTGCCAGCAGAGAGGATTTCTCTAACTATGGCTACACCTTC. Its protein product is CASREDFSNYGYTF. This chain links TRBV6-5 with TRBJ1-2; no firm D call. The CDR3 is made up of 14 amino acids. Germline V CDR1 and CDR2: MNHEY, SVGAGI. V lost 6 bases to trimming and J lost 0 bases, with 11 bases between them.

This chain uses TRBV7-2 with TRBJ2-2; D unclear. Looked up from germline, CDR1 is SGHTA and CDR2 is FQGNSA. CDR3 size: 16 residues. Trimming left V 7 bases short and J 1 base short, with 16 bases between. This CDR3 reads CASTPGMTVNTGELFF. The CDR3 DNA reads TGTGCCAGCACCCCGGGTATGACGGTGAACACCGGGGAGCTGTTTTTT.